This entry features one T cell receptor (beta chain) sequence. Its antigen is unknown. The V gene end was trimmed by 4 bases and the J gene end by 5 bases; junction bases not matched to a gene: 4. This CDR3 comprises 13 residues. CDR1 and CDR2 (germline): SGHAT, FQNNGV. The PCR used 60 Vbeta and 13 Jbeta primers. Generated by immunoSEQ multiplex PCR, the TCRdb table keeps only in-frame clones and is missing some. The data show around 160,000 clones, roughly 88% seen once. This record belongs to a study of cytomegalovirus exposure and HLA in healthy donors. Study-wide results and limits: A later analysis linked a missense DCLRE1C variant to TCR beta V- and J-gene trimming. Accounts indicate the classifier identified cytomegalovirus status with strong specificity and sensitivity.

V and J are TRBV11-2 and TRBJ2-5, with 7 bases aligning to TRBD1. This clonotype was sampled from a man aged 18 to 30 in good health and CMV-seropositive. Sequences were obtained from PBMCs. CDR3: CASSSGQAETQYF. Written as DNA, the CDR3 is TGTGCCAGCAGCTCAGGACAGGCCGAGACCCAGTACTTC.